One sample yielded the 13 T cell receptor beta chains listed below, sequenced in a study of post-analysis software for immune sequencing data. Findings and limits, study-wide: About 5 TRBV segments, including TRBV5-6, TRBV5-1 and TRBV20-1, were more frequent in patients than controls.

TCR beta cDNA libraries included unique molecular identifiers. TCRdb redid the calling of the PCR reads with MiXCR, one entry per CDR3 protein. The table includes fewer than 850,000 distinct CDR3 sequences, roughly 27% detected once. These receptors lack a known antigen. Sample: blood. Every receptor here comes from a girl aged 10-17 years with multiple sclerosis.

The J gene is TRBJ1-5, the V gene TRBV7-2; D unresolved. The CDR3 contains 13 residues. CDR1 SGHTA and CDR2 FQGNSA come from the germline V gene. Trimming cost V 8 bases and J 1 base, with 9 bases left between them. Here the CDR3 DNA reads TGTGCCAGCCGCCTCGTCAGCAATCAGCCCCAGCATTTT. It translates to CASRLVSNQPQHF.

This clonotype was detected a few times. The CDR3, as DNA: TGTGCCATCAGTGAGTCCCAGGGATCTGGGGCCAACGTCCTGACTTTC. It codes for CAISESQGSGANVLTF. The genes are TRBV10-3 and TRBJ2-6; D is possibly TRBD1 (5 bases). The CDR3 sequence is 16 residues long. Trimming shortened V by 0 bases and J by 1 base, and 7 bases separated the two germline ends. CDR1 ENHRY and CDR2 SYGVKD come from the germline V gene.

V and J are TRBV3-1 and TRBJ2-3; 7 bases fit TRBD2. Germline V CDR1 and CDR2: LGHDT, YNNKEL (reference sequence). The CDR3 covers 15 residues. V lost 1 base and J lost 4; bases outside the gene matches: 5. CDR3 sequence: CASSQGGGVADTQYF. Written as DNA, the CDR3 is TGTGCCAGCAGCCAAGGGGGAGGGGTCGCAGATACGCAGTATTTT.

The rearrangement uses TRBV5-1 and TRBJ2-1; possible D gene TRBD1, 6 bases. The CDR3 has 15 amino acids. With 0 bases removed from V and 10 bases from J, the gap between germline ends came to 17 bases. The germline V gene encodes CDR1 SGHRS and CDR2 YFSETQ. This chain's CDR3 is CASSLASKQGGEQFF. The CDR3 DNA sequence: TGCGCCAGCAGCTTGGCGTCAAAACAGGGCGGCGAGCAGTTCTTC.

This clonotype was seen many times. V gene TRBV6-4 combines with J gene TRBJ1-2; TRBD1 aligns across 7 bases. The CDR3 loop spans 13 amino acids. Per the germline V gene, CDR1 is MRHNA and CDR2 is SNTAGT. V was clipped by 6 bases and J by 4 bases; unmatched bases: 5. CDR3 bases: TGTGCCAGCAGCCGACAGGGCTTCTATGGCTACACCTTC. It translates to CASSRQGFYGYTF.

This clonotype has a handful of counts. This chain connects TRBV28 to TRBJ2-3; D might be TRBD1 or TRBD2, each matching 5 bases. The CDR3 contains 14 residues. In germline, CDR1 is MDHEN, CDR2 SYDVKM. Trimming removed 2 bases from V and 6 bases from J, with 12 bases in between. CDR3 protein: CASSLQPGRDTQYF. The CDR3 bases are TGTGCCAGCAGTTTACAGCCGGGGCGGGATACGCAGTATTTT.

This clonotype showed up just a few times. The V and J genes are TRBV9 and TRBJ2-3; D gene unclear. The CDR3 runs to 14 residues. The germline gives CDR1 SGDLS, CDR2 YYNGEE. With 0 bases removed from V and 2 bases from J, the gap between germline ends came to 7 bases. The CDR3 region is CASSVDRTTDTQYF. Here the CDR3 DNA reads TGTGCCAGCAGCGTAGATCGGACCACAGATACGCAGTATTTT.

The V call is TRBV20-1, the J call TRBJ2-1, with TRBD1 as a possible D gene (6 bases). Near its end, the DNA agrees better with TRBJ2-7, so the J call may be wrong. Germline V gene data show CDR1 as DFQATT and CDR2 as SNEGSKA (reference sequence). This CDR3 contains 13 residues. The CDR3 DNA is TGCAGTGCTAGAACCGGGACACCCGACGAGCAGTACTTC. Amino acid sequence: CSARTGTPDEQYF.

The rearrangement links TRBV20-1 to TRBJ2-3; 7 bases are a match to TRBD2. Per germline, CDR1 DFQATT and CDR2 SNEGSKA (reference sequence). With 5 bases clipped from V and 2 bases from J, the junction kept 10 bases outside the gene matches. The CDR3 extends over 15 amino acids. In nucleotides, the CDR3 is TGCAGTGCTCCCACCCGAGCGGGAATCACAGATACGCAGTATTTT. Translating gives CSAPTRAGITDTQYF.

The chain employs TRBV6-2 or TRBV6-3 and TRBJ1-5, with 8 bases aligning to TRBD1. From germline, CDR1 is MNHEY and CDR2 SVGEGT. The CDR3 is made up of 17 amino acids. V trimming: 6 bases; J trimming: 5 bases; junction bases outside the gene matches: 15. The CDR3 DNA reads TGTGCCAGCAGAGAAGTATTCGGACAGGGTGTTCATCAGCCCCAGCATTTT. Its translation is CASREVFGQGVHQPQHF.

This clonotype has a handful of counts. CDR3 bases: TGCAGCGCGACAGGTTGGTACAATGAGCAGTTCTTC. Translating it yields CSATGWYNEQFF. The chain links TRBV29-1 to TRBJ2-1, with a possible D match to TRBD1 (6 bases). Deletions cut 7 bases from V and 4 bases from J, with 11 bases between. Germline-derived CDR1 and CDR2 are SQVTM and ANQGSEA. CDR3 length: 12 residues.

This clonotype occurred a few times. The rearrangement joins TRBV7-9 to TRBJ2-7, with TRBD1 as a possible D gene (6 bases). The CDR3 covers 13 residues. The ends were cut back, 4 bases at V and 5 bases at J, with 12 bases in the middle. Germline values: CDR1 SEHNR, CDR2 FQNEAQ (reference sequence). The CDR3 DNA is TGTGCCAGCAGCTCCGCAGGGGTCCACGAGCAGTACTTC. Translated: CASSSAGVHEQYF.

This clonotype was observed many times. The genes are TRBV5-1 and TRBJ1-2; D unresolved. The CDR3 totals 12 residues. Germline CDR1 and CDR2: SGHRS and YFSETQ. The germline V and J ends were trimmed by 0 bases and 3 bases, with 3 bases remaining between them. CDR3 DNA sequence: TGCGCCAGCAGCTTGGGGGACTATGGCTACACCTTC. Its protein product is CASSLGDYGYTF. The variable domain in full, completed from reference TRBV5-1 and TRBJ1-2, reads KAGVTQTPRYLIKTRGQQVTLSCSPISGHRSVSWYQQTPGQGLQFLFEYFSETQRNKGNFPGRFSGRQFSNSRSEMNVSTLELGDSALYLCASSLGDYGYTFGSGTRLTVV.